What follows describes a single TCR beta chain. What it binds is not known. The authors loaded roughly 180 ng DNA, 25,000 to 30,000 T cell genomes, into sorted-subset replicate PCRs. Method: immunoSEQ multiplex PCR; TCRdb's copy keeps in-frame clones and lacks some. Here the sample spans approximately 620,000 clones, 95% to 98% being singletons. This sample is part of a study of shared clonotypes between healthy human individuals. Overall study results and limits: Naive subsets tended to show greater estimated richness than memory subsets.

Donors included only healthy HIV-negative adults lacking recent acute infections or vaccinations. The study drew all its donors from Caucasian adults living in Nashville, Tennessee. The CDR3 has 14 amino acids. In germline, CDR1 is SGHTS, CDR2 YDEGEE. Between the trimmed V and J ends, which lost 0 bases and 5 bases, there was a span of 8 bases. This receptor was obtained from a young woman in good health. Material: naive CD4+ T cells sorted from blood. Subset denoted: CD45RA+ positively selected. The J gene is TRBJ1-4, the V gene TRBV5-8; the D is unclear. As DNA, the CDR3 is TGTGCCAGCAGCTTGGGGACTGGGAATGAAAAACTGTTTTTT. Protein sequence: CASSLGTGNEKLFF.